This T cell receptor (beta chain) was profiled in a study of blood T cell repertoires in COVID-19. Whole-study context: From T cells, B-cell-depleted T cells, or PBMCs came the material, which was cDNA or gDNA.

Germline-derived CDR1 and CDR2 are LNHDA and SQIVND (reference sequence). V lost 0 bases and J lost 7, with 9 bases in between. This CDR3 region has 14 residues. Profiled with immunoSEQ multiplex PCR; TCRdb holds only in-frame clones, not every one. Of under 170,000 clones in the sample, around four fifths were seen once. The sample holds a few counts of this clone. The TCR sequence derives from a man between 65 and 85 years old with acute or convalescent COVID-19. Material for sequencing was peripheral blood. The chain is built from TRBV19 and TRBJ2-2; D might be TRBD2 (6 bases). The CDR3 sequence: CASSIDRGIGELFF. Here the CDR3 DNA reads TGTGCCAGTAGTATAGATCGCGGGATCGGGGAGCTGTTTTTT. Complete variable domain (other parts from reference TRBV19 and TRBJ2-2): DGGITQSPKYLFRKEGQNVTLSCEQNLNHDAMYWYRQDPGQGLRLIYYSQIVNDFQKGDIAEGYSVSREKKESFPLTVTSAQKNPTAFYLCASSIDRGIGELFFGEGSRLTVL.